This record concerns one TCR beta chain sequence. This entry belongs to a study of spatial heterogeneity in lung cancer. Across the whole study: Compared with alpha-chain sequences, beta-chain sequences were consistently detected in greater numbers.

The V and J ends lost 7 bases and 2 bases, in that order; junction bases with no gene match: 7. The germline gives CDR1 SNHLY, CDR2 FYNNEI. The CDR3 loop spans 14 amino acids. MiXCR, run by TCRdb on the 5' RACE reads, gives a single entry per CDR3 protein. The profile covers about 90,000 distinct CDR3 sequences, with around 8.6% appearing a single time and 6.9% taken by the ten largest. Time point defined: sample taken at primary tumor resection. Unsorted whole RNA of tumor, nontumor lung or frozen PBMC was sequenced. The sequence was collected from a male donor with early-stage non-small cell lung cancer. The sample consisted of PBMCs, taken at surgery. This chain uses TRBV2 with TRBJ2-5; 7 bases are shared with TRBD1. The CDR3 here is CASIADRVQETQYF. The CDR3 DNA reads TGTGCCAGCATTGCCGACAGGGTGCAAGAGACCCAGTACTTC. Looking up the rest from reference TRBV2 and TRBJ2-5 gives the full variable domain: EPEVTQTPSHQVTQMGQEVILRCVPISNHLYFYWYRQILGQKVEFLVSFYNNEISEKSEIFDDQFSVERPDGSNFTLKIRSTKLEDSAMYFCASIADRVQETQYFGPGTRLLVL.